The 27 T cell receptor beta chains below all came from one sample that was sequenced in a study of blood T cell repertoires in COVID-19. Sequenced by immunoSEQ multiplex PCR; TCRdb stores in-frame clones only, minus some. The table lists some 61,000 clones, 89% of them singletons. The sequencing sample was made of peripheral blood. These receptor sequences come from a man aged 60-69 years with acute or convalescent COVID-19.

This rearrangement joins TRBV6-5 to TRBJ1-5; perhaps TRBD1 as D (5 bases). Trimming cost V 4 bases and J 2 bases, with 12 bases left between them. Germline CDR1 is MNHEY and CDR2 is SVGAGI. CDR3 length equals 15 residues. The chain's CDR3 is CASSSTGRGNQPQHF. For the CDR3, the DNA is TGTGCCAGCAGTTCAACTGGCAGGGGCAATCAGCCCCAGCATTTT.

The genes are TRBV27 and TRBJ1-1; D possibly corresponds to TRBD1 (6 bases). Germline CDR1 reads MNHEY; CDR2 reads SMNVEV (reference sequence). V was cut by 5 bases and J by 1 base, with 14 bases left in between. This CDR3 comprises 15 residues. CDR3 nucleotide sequence: TGTGCCAGCAGTCCCGGGACAACTTCGAACACTGAAGCTTTCTTT. Translating it yields CASSPGTTSNTEAFF.

The chain joins TRBV4-1 to TRBJ1-4; D uncertain. This CDR3 has 15 residues. Trimming cost V 1 base and J 4 bases, with 10 bases left between them. In germline, CDR1 is MGHRA, CDR2 YSYEKL. Here the CDR3 reads CASSQVTDLNEKLFF. The CDR3 DNA is TGCGCCAGCAGCCAAGTCACTGATCTTAATGAAAAACTGTTTTTT.

The chain uses TRBV19 and TRBJ1-5; TRBD1 matches at 7 bases. Germline lookup yields CDR1 LNHDA and CDR2 SQIVND (reference sequence). CDR3 length: 15 amino acids. The trim removed 4 bases at V and 2 bases at J, leaving 5 bases unmatched. The CDR3 spells CASSTRGTGNQPQHF. For the CDR3, the DNA is TGTGCCAGTAGTACCAGGGGGACGGGCAATCAGCCCCAGCATTTT. The full variable domain, in which reference TRBV19 and TRBJ1-5 provide the parts outside the CDR3, is DGGITQSPKYLFRKEGQNVTLSCEQNLNHDAMYWYRQDPGQGLRLIYYSQIVNDFQKGDIAEGYSVSREKKESFPLTVTSAQKNPTAFYLCASSTRGTGNQPQHFGDGTRLSIL.

The genes are TRBV6-6 and TRBJ2-7; the match to TRBD2 covers 11 bases. Germline CDR1 MNHNY, CDR2 SVGAGI (reference sequence). V lost 0 bases and J lost 7; bases outside the gene matches: 5. This CDR3 contains 15 residues. DNA for the CDR3: TGTGCCAGCAGTTACTCGACTAGCGGGGCACGAGAGCAGTACTTC. Translating gives CASSYSTSGAREQYF.

The chain couples TRBV6-5 to TRBJ1-2; TRBD1 matches at 7 bases. Germline lookup yields CDR1 MNHEY and CDR2 SVGAGI. This CDR3 is 12 amino acids long. With V trimmed by 6 bases and J by 8 bases, 6 bases remained unmatched. The CDR3 region has the DNA TGTGCCAGCAGCAGACAGGGTGGCGGCTACACCTTC. Translation gives CASSRQGGGYTF.

The rearrangement joins TRBV6-4 to TRBJ2-3; a possible D gene is TRBD1 (5 bases). The CDR3 length is 13 residues. CDR1 MRHNA and CDR2 SNTAGT come from the germline V gene. V lost 3 bases, J lost 1 base, and 5 bases lay in between. For the CDR3, the DNA is TGTGCCAGCAGTGAAGGGGGCACAGATACGCAGTATTTT. It yields the protein CASSEGGTDTQYF.

V usage is TRBV5-6 and J usage is TRBJ2-1; TRBD1 is a possible D gene (6 bases). There are 15 residues in the CDR3. In germline, CDR1 is SGHDT, CDR2 YYEEEE. The V end lost 6 bases, the J end lost 2 bases, and 15 bases lay between the germline ends. The CDR3 coding sequence is TGTGCCAGCACCTATCTACAGGGTGCCTACAATGAGCAGTTCTTC. It is translated as CASTYLQGAYNEQFF.

This rearrangement joins TRBV12-3 or TRBV12-4 to TRBJ1-1; D call uncertain. This CDR3 region has 12 residues. Trimming took off 5 bases at V and 7 bases at J, with 11 bases between the two ends. The CDR3 nucleotides are TGTGCCAGCAGTCCGACAAATAGTGAAGCTTTCTTT. Translating it yields CASSPTNSEAFF.

V usage is TRBV5-1 and J usage is TRBJ1-1; the match to TRBD1 covers 10 bases. The V gene end was trimmed by 4 bases and the J gene end by 4 bases; junction bases not matched to a gene: 4. Per the germline V gene, CDR1 is SGHRS and CDR2 is YFSETQ. This CDR3 contains 14 residues. The CDR3 region has the DNA TGCGCCAGCAGCCGGGACAGGGGAGGCACTGAAGCTTTCTTT. Protein: CASSRDRGGTEAFF.

This rearrangement joins TRBV24-1 to TRBJ2-2; 7 bases agree with TRBD1. The length of the CDR3 is 14 residues. CDR1 and CDR2 from the germline V gene are KGHDR and SFDVKD. The J segment lost 5 bases and the V segment lost 4 bases, leaving 3 bases of the junction unmatched. CDR3 residues: CATSEHRGTGELFF. CDR3 DNA: TGTGCCACCAGTGAACACAGGGGTACCGGGGAGCTGTTTTTT.

The chain uses TRBV6-5 and TRBJ2-2, with TRBD2 identical over 9 bases. This CDR3 is 15 amino acids long. J gave up 6 bases and V 5 bases, and 7 bases lay outside the gene matches. Germline V lookup: CDR1 MNHEY, CDR2 SVGAGI. CDR3 residues: CASSQRGEWAGELFF. CDR3 in DNA: TGTGCCAGCAGTCAGCGGGGGGAATGGGCCGGGGAGCTGTTTTTT.

This chain connects TRBV6-1 to TRBJ2-3, with 10 bases fitting TRBD1. This CDR3 has 19 residues. Germline trimming cut 4 bases from V and 1 base from J; bases unmatched to any gene: 14. The germline gives CDR1 MNHNS, CDR2 SASEGT. CDR3 sequence (DNA): TGTGCCAGCAGTGGTGGCACGACAGGGGGCAGTCGGGGCACAGATACGCAGTATTTT. This codes for CASSGGTTGGSRGTDTQYF.

The rearrangement uses TRBV21-1 and TRBJ1-4; TRBD1 reflects the table's D call only, with no check against the DNA. TRBV21-1 is annotated as a pseudogene. The CDR3 length is 15 residues. The CDR3 region has the DNA TGTGCCAGCAGAGCCGACCCAGGGCAAAATGAAAAACTGTTTTTT. Translating gives CASRADPGQNEKLFF.

The rearrangement joins TRBV6-5 to TRBJ2-2, with TRBD2 matching over 8 bases. Germline V gene data show CDR1 as MNHEY and CDR2 as SVGAGI. The CDR3 extends over 15 amino acids. V dropped 4 bases and J dropped 1; count of bases not matched to a gene: 2. The CDR3 is CASSSAGVNTGELFF. CDR3 nucleotides: TGTGCCAGCAGTTCAGCGGGGGTGAACACCGGGGAGCTGTTTTTT.

This clone was picked up a small number of times. The chain uses TRBV5-1 and TRBJ1-5; D remains unclear. The CDR3 has 13 amino acids. Germline loops: CDR1 SGHRS, CDR2 YFSETQ. V was clipped by 4 bases and J by 5 bases, with 10 bases between them. In DNA form, the CDR3 reads TGCGCCAGCAGCCCGGAGGTCGATCAGCCCCAGCATTTT. Translation: CASSPEVDQPQHF.

The rearrangement joins TRBV12-5 to TRBJ1-4; a possible D gene is TRBD1 (6 bases). CDR3 length equals 13 residues. V gave up 4 bases and J gave up 12 bases, with 15 bases separating them. Germline loops: CDR1 LGHNT, CDR2 FRNRAP. In DNA form, the CDR3 reads TGTGCTAGTGGTTCGGTTCTACAGGGTCAACTGTTTTTT. Amino acids: CASGSVLQGQLFF.

CDR3 sequence reads: CASSYPRTGRTGELFF. CDR3 sequence (DNA): TGTGCCAGCAGTTACCCGCGGACAGGGAGGACCGGGGAGCTGTTTTTT. The V and J genes are TRBV6-6 and TRBJ2-2, with TRBD1 matching 8 bases. The V and J ends lost 2 bases and 5 bases, in that order; junction bases with no gene match: 7. The CDR3 length is 16 residues. Germline CDR1 is MNHNY and CDR2 is SVGAGI (reference sequence).

The chain employs TRBV18 and TRBJ2-2; tentative D call: TRBD1 (6 bases). From germline, CDR1 is KGHSH and CDR2 LQKENI. The CDR3 runs 16 residues. Trimming cost V 2 bases and J 6 bases, with 16 bases left between them. The CDR3 spells CASSPSAGAVAGELFF. Here the CDR3 DNA reads TGTGCCAGCTCACCATCCGCAGGGGCAGTTGCCGGGGAGCTGTTTTTT.

The chain links TRBV5-6 to TRBJ1-2; 9 nucleotides line up with TRBD1. The CDR3 length is 14 residues. The trim removed 5 bases at V and 6 bases at J, leaving 8 bases unmatched. Germline V gene data show CDR1 as SGHDT and CDR2 as YYEEEE. The CDR3: CASRQTGGGDGYTF. The CDR3 DNA is TGTGCCAGCAGACAAACAGGGGGCGGGGATGGCTACACCTTC. Looking up the rest from reference TRBV5-6 and TRBJ1-2 gives the full variable domain: DAGVTQSPTHLIKTRGQQVTLRCSPKSGHDTVSWYQQALGQGPQFIFQYYEEEERQRGNFPDRFSGHQFPNYSSELNVNALLLGDSALYLCASRQTGGGDGYTFGSGTRLTVV.

This clone was counted a few times. Because the CDR3's place on the DNA is in doubt, the DNA is left out and the CDR3 is given as listed by TCRdb. This sequence joins TRBV18 and TRBJ1-4. The CDR3 spans 16 amino acids, including both terminal residues. Germline-derived CDR1 and CDR2 are KGHSH and LQKENI. This CDR3 is CASSFDFRGRGEKLFF.

This clone was seen only once. The J gene is TRBJ2-7, the V gene TRBV13; 9 bases map to TRBD1. Looked up from germline, CDR1 is PRHDT and CDR2 is FYEKMQ (reference sequence). This CDR3 is 15 amino acids long. The V and J ends lost 5 bases and 4 bases, in that order; junction bases with no gene match: 9. For the CDR3, the DNA is TGTGCCAGCAGCGAAGGGGGACAGGGAAGGTACGAGCAGTACTTC. It translates to CASSEGGQGRYEQYF.

V gene TRBV3-1 (or the pseudogene TRBV3-2) combines with J gene TRBJ2-5; 11 positions agree with TRBD2. Germline V gene data show CDR1 as LGHDT and CDR2 as YNNKEL (reference sequence). The CDR3 sequence is 16 residues long. J lost 2 bases, V lost 3 bases, and 5 bases had no gene match. The CDR3 spells CASSQYLAGGQETQYF. CDR3 DNA: TGTGCCAGCAGCCAGTACCTAGCGGGGGGACAAGAGACCCAGTACTTC.

This clone was seen only once. The chain combines TRBV9 with TRBJ2-6; unclear D gene. The germline V and J ends were trimmed by 1 base and 3 bases, with 11 bases remaining between them. This CDR3 comprises 16 residues. Germline CDR1 SGDLS, CDR2 YYNGEE. The CDR3 DNA follows: TGTGCCAGCAGCGTAAGTAGAGCTAGTGGGGCCAACGTCCTGACTTTC. Translating it yields CASSVSRASGANVLTF.

V is TRBV5-4 and J is TRBJ1-1; possibly TRBD1 for D (5 bases). This CDR3 contains 14 residues. Germline loops: CDR1 SGHNT, CDR2 YYREEE (reference sequence). Deletions cut 0 bases from V and 1 base from J, with 7 bases between. The CDR3 bases are TGTGCCAGCAGCTTGGGGGGCCAGAACACTGAAGCTTTCTTT. Its translation: CASSLGGQNTEAFF. Full variable domain (rest looked up from reference TRBV5-4 and TRBJ1-1): ETGVTQSPTHLIKTRGQQVTLRCSSQSGHNTVSWYQQALGQGPQFIFQYYREEENGRGNFPPRFSGLQFPNYSSELNVNALELDDSALYLCASSLGGQNTEAFFGQGTRLTVV.

The CDR3 coding sequence is TGTGCCAGCAGCTCCCGGGACAGGGTAACATCCTACGAGCAGTACTTC. Translated: CASSSRDRVTSYEQYF. The J gene is TRBJ2-7, the V gene TRBV7-2; 9 bases are shared with TRBD1. CDR1 SGHTA and CDR2 FQGNSA come from the germline V gene. J was trimmed by 1 base and V by 4 bases; bases with no gene match: 8. This CDR3 spans 16 amino acids.

This sequence joins TRBV6-5 and TRBJ1-5; D not certain. Looked up from germline, CDR1 is MNHEY and CDR2 is SVGAGI. V lost 8 bases to trimming and J lost 3 bases, with 8 bases between them. CDR3 length equals 12 residues. CDR3 bases: TGTGCCAGCGGTAGAGACAATCAGCCCCAGCATTTT. This translates into CASGRDNQPQHF.